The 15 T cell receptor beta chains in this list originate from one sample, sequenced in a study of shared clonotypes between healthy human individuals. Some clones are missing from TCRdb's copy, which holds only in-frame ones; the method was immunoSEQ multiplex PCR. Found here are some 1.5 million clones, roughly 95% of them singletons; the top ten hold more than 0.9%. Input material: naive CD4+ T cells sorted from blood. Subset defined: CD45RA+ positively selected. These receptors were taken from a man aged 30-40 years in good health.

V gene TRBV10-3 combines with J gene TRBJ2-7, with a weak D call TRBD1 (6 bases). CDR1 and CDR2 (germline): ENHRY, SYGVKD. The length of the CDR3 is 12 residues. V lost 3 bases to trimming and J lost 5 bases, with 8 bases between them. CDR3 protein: CAISDRGDEQYF. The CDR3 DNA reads TGTGCCATCAGTGACAGGGGAGACGAGCAGTACTTC.

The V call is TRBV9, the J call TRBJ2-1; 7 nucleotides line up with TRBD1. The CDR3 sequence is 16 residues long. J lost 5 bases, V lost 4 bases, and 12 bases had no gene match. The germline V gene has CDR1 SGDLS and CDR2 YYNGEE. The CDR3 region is CASSPQWTGIHNEQFF. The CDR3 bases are TGTGCCAGCAGCCCTCAGTGGACAGGTATCCACAATGAGCAGTTCTTC.

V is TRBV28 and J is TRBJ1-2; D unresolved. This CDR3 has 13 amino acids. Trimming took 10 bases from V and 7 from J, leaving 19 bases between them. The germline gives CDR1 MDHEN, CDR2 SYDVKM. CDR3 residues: CATQTVVDGGYTF. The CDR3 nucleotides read TGTGCCACCCAGACCGTAGTGGACGGTGGCTACACCTTC.

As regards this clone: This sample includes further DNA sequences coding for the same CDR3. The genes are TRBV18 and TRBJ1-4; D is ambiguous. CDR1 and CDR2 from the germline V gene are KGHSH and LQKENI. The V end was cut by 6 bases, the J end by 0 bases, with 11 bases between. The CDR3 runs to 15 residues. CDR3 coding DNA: TGTGCCAGCTCCCCCAGGACTGCAACTAATGAAAAACTGTTTTTT. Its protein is CASSPRTATNEKLFF.

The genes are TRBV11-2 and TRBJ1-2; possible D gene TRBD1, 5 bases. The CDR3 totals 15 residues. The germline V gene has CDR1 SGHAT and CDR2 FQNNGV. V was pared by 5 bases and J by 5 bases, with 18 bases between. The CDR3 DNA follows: TGTGCCAGCAGCCTGGGCGACAGTCCTGGGTATGGCTACACCTTC. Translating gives CASSLGDSPGYGYTF.

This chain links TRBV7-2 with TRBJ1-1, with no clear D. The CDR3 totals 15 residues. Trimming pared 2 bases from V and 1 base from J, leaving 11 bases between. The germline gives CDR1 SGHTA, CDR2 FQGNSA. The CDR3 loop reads CASSLTGSPNTEAFF. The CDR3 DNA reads TGTGCCAGCAGCTTAACGGGAAGCCCGAACACTGAAGCTTTCTTT. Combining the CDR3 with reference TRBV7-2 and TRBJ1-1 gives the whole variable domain GAGVSQSPSNKVTEKGKDVELRCDPISGHTALYWYRQSLGQGLEFLIYFQGNSAPDKSGLPSDRFSAERTGGSVSTLTIQRTQQEDSAVYLCASSLTGSPNTEAFFGQGTRLTVV.

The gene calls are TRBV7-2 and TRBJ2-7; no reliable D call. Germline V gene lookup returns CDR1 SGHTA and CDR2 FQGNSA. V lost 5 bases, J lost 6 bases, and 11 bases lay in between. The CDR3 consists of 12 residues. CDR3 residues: CASSPHTSEQYF. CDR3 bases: TGTGCCAGCAGCCCCCACACCAGCGAGCAGTACTTC.

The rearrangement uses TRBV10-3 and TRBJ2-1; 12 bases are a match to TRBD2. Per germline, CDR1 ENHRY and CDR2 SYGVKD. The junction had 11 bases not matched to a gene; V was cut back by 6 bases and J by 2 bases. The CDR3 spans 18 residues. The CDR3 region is CAISSGLAGSGAYNEQFF. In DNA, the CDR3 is TGTGCCATCAGCTCTGGACTAGCGGGAAGTGGGGCCTACAATGAGCAGTTCTTC.

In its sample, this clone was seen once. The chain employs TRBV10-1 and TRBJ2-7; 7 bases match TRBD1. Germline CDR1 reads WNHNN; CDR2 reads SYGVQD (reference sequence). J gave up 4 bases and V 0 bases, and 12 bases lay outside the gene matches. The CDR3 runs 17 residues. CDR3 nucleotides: TGCGCCAGCAGTGAGTCTGGATGGACAGGACCGATTTACGAGCAGTACTTC. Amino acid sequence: CASSESGWTGPIYEQYF.

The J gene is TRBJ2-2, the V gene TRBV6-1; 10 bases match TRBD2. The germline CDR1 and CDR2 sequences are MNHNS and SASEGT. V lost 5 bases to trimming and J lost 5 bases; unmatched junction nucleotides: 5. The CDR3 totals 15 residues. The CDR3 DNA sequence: TGTGCCAGCAGTTCTATTAGCGGGAGGACCGGGGAGCTGTTTTTT. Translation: CASSSISGRTGELFF.

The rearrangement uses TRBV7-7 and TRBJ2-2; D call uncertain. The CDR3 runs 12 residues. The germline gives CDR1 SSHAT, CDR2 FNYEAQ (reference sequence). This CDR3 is CALWWPGGELFF. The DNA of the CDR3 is TGTGCTCTGTGGTGGCCTGGGGGGGAGCTGTTTTTT.

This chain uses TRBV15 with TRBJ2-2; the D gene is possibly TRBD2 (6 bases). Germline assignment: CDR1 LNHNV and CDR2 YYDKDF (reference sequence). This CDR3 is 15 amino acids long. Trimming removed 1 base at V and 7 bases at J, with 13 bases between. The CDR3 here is CATSRVASAGGELFF. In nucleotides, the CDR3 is TGTGCCACCAGCAGAGTCGCTAGCGCCGGCGGGGAGCTGTTTTTT.

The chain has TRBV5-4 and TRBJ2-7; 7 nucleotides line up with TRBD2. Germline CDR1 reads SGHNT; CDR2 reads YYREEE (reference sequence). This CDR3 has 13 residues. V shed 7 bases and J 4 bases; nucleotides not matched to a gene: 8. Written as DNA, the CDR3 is TGTGCCAGCCTGACTAGCTTGGGATACGAGCAGTACTTC. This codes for CASLTSLGYEQYF.

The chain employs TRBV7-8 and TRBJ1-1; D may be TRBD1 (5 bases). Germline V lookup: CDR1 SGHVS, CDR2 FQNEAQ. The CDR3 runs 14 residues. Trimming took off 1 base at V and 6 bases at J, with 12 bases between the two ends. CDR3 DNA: TGTGCCAGCAGCTTAGGTGAGGGGATGGCTGAAGCTTTCTTT. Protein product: CASSLGEGMAEAFF.

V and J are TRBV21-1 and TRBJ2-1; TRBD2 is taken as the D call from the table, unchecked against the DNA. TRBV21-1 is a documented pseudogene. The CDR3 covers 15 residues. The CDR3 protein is CASSNCLAGKNEQFF. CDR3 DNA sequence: TGTGCCAGCAGCAATTGTTTAGCGGGGAAGAATGAGCAGTTCTTC.